This T cell receptor (beta chain) emerged from a study of T cells in localized non-small cell lung cancer (dated by TCRdb to the early 2020s). The study in broad terms: Comparing tumors with uninvolved tumor-adjacent lungs, the study looked at the T cell repertoires of approximately 250 patients with early-stage NSCLC. The cohort was made up of 200 to 250 treatment-naive NSCLC patients whose localized lung tumors had been resected. NSCLC patients had a mean age of approximately 66 years, and fewer than 150 were male and about a hundred female. Broad study findings and their caveats: Since the design was exploratory, TCR variables were selected using unadjusted p-values with no false-discovery rate correction. The highest T cell clonality was observed in uninvolved tumor-adjacent lung, where clonality exceeded that of tumor, suggesting that antigenic responses were more focused in uninvolved tumor-adjacent lung. Multi-region tumor sequencing was not performed, so intratumor heterogeneity could not be excluded. Longer overall survival was associated with higher blood T cell density, whereas shorter survival was associated with higher adjacent-lung clonality. A median of around 60 of the top 100 tumor clones turned up in the paired uninvolved adjacent lung, and approximately 30 of those clones also ranked among the top 100 of that same adjacent lung.

Of note for this clone: This receptor's antigen is unknown. Base quality data are lacking; no much larger clone is found one base away.

At diagnosis, tumor, uninvolved tumor-adjacent lung and peripheral blood were collected and then preserved as a mix of FFPE and fresh-frozen material. For TCR repertoire profiling, the blood samples were analyzed as peripheral blood mononuclear cells. The immunoSEQ Assay was used to sequence TCR beta CDR3 regions from DNA. The published analysis was carried out like this. To compute T cell density, TCR beta template counts were normalized to usable DNA, which was estimated by amplifying housekeeping genes. Richness was estimated using the preseqR package, with extrapolation to 400,000 templates for PBMC samples and to 120,000 templates for tissue samples. Clonality was defined by subtracting Pielou's evenness from one. To identify tissue-enriched TCRs, differential abundance testing was run on productive amino-acid clonotypes with a minimum total count of 5 and an alpha of 0.1. The Jaccard Index and the Morisita Overlap Index were used to measure repertoire overlap between compartments. GLIPH clustered TCR beta CDR3s with public tetramer-defined viral CDR3s; viral motifs required at least three viral sequences plus V-gene enrichment. TCRdb obtained this table from immuneACCESS and retained in-frame rearrangements with V and J assigned. These tables miss some clones; where compared with another copy, unresolved V genes account for less than half of the shortfall, and the remainder is unexplained. The DNA was the basis for D and trimming; V, J and clone size are from that table. Recorded for this sample are about 41,000 clones; approximately 80% of them occurred a single time. Together, the top ten hold about 8% of the sample.

The CDR3 covers 15 residues, taking in both the cysteine and the phenylalanine. Only the CDR3 part of the read is kept: 45 bases, read in frame from the first base. CDR1 and CDR2 are drawn from the germline V gene: SQVTM, ANQGSEA. Relative to germline, V is missing 6 bases and J is missing 1 base, with 10 bases of the junction outside any gene match. The chain uses TRBV29-1 and TRBJ2-5, with 8 bases matching TRBD1. The sequence was collected from a man between 40 and 70 years old with stage II lung adenocarcinoma. Sequences were derived from PBMCs, sampled before any cancer treatment. The CDR3 amino acid sequence is: CSVAGTGTSQETQYF. The DNA sequence is TGCAGCGTGGCTGGGACAGGAACTTCCCAAGAGACCCAGTACTTC.